This T cell receptor beta chain emerged from a study of vaccination and CD4 T cells after COVID-19. TCRdb analysed the PCR reads with MiXCR anew, one entry per CDR3 protein. Altogether 30,000 or so distinct CDR3 sequences are present, about half being singletons, with the ten largest covering about 5.7%. Per the germline V gene, CDR1 is DFQATT and CDR2 is SNEGSKA (reference sequence). V was pared by 6 bases and J by 0 bases, with 2 bases between. The CDR3 length is 10 residues. Described time point: late sampling 161 to 241 days after vaccination in a few convalescent patients. The chain combines TRBV20-1 with TRBJ1-2, with D unclear. This TCR was sampled from a human donor who had recovered from COVID-19. The sample here was CD4+ T cells from blood, taken about 7 months after SARS-CoV-2 vaccination. This CDR3 reads CSATNYGYTF. The DNA for the CDR3 is TGCAGTGCCACTAACTATGGCTACACCTTC.